A selection of T cell receptor beta chains follows, all from one sample in a study of glioma-infiltrating T cells after dendritic cell vaccination. TCRdb's table, derived via immunoSEQ multiplex PCR, lists solely in-frame clones and lacks some. The table records 85,000 to 100,000 clones, approximately 75% of them present only once. This material consisted of blood, taken after dendritic cell vaccination. The receptor set was obtained from a human donor with glioblastoma. Both conserved end residues are part of each CDR3. The D gene is left open where the match is weak. Rows may omit the clone size; those that give it use once, few, many or a size class.

v_call: TRBV7-9
j_call: TRBJ2-2
clone_size: few
d_call: TRBD1
cdr3_aa: CASRDRGGSTGELFF
cdr3_nt: TGTGCCAGCCGGGACAGGGGCGGAAGCACCGGGGAGCTGTTTTTT

v_call: TRBV7-2
j_call: TRBJ2-7
clone_size: NA
d_call: NA
cdr3_aa: CASSLNGRDYEQYF
cdr3_nt: TGTGCCAGCAGCTTAAATGGCAGGGACTACGAGCAGTACTTC

v_call: TRBV12-2
j_call: TRBJ1-4
clone_size: NA
d_call: NA
cdr3_aa: CASRNRQVLNEKLFF
cdr3_nt: TGTGCAAGTCGCAATCGGCAGGTGTTAAATGAAAAACTGTTTTTT

v_call: TRBV2
j_call: TRBJ1-4
clone_size: NA
d_call: TRBD1
cdr3_aa: CASRGWTGVYEKLFF
cdr3_nt: TGTGCCAGCAGGGGCTGGACAGGGGTTTATGAAAAACTGTTTTTT

v_call: TRBV6-1
j_call: TRBJ1-2
clone_size: few
d_call: TRBD1
cdr3_aa: CASSYDRGGYTF
cdr3_nt: TGTGCCAGCAGTTATGACAGGGGTGGCTACACCTTC

v_call: TRBV7-2
j_call: TRBJ1-1
clone_size: NA
d_call: NA
cdr3_aa: CASSLSQMNTEAFF
cdr3_nt: TGTGCCAGCAGCTTATCACAGATGAACACTGAAGCTTTCTTT

v_call: TRBV6-5
j_call: TRBJ2-4
clone_size: NA
d_call: NA
cdr3_aa: CASSVQVKNIQYF
cdr3_nt: TGTGCCAGCAGTGTCCAGGTCAAAAACATTCAGTACTTC

v_call: TRBV7-2
j_call: TRBJ2-1
clone_size: NA
d_call: NA
cdr3_aa: CASSRTRNNEQFF
cdr3_nt: TGTGCCAGCAGCCGAACAAGAAACAATGAGCAGTTCTTC

v_call: TRBV7-8
j_call: TRBJ2-2
clone_size: NA
d_call: NA
cdr3_aa: CASSAKAGWTGELFF
cdr3_nt: TGTGCCAGCAGCGCAAAGGCGGGGTGGACCGGGGAGCTGTTTTTT

v_call: TRBV5-1
j_call: TRBJ2-3
clone_size: NA
d_call: TRBD2
cdr3_aa: CASSLAPAGGRADTQYF
cdr3_nt: TGCGCCAGCAGCTTGGCCCCAGCGGGAGGTAGGGCAGATACGCAGTATTTT